The 18 T cell receptor beta chains below were found in one sample sequenced in a study of CD4 T cells in relation to SARS-CoV-2 and coronaviruses. Clones were read by immunoSEQ multiplex PCR, and TCRdb kept only the in-frame ones, dropping some. The repertoire holds 35,000 to 40,000 clones, with approximately 90% as singletons. The sequencing sample was made of memory CD4+ T cells from PBMCs. These receptors came from an adult with COVID-19.

CDR3 DNA: TGTGCCATTCAACAGGGGAACACCGGGGAGCTGTTTTTT. Protein: CAIQQGNTGELFF. This chain links TRBV7-9 with TRBJ2-2; perhaps TRBD1 as D (6 bases). This CDR3 region has 13 residues. The germline V and J ends were trimmed by 10 bases and 1 base, with 10 bases remaining between them. CDR1 is SEHNR, CDR2 FQNEAQ, per germline (reference sequence).

The rearrangement uses TRBV20-1 and TRBJ2-3; D is perhaps TRBD2 (5 bases). Deletions cut 8 bases from V and 3 bases from J, with 9 bases between. The CDR3 length is 11 residues. The germline gives CDR1 DFQATT, CDR2 SNEGSKA (reference sequence). CDR3 nucleotides: TGCAGTAGCACGGGAACAGATACGCAGTATTTT. Its protein product is CSSTGTDTQYF.

CDR3 sequence (DNA): TGTGCCAGCACACCAATTGGGGGTCAATATCAGCCCCAGCATTTT. This sequence encodes CASTPIGGQYQPQHF. V and J are TRBV6-5 and TRBJ1-5, with a tentative D call TRBD1 (5 bases). The CDR3 extends over 15 amino acids. V was clipped by 7 bases and J by 5 bases, with 18 bases between them. Germline V gene sequence: CDR1 MNHEY, CDR2 SVGAGI.

The rearrangement joins TRBV18 to TRBJ2-7; unclear D gene. The V gene lost 4 bases and the J gene lost 3 bases, with 13 bases spanning the gap. CDR3 length: 14 amino acids. Germline values: CDR1 KGHSH, CDR2 LQKENI. The CDR3 coding sequence is TGTGCCAGCTCACTGGCCCAGTTGGGCTACGAGCAGTACTTC. As protein: CASSLAQLGYEQYF.

J is TRBJ1-2 and V is TRBV28, with D unclear. The V end lost 5 bases, the J end lost 4 bases, and 11 bases lay between the germline ends. Germline assignment: CDR1 MDHEN and CDR2 SYDVKM. CDR3 size: 13 residues. In DNA, the CDR3 is TGTGCCAGCAGTACCCCGTCGGCCTATGGCTACACCTTC. Translating gives CASSTPSAYGYTF.

CDR3 DNA: TGCGCCAGCAGCTTCTCTTTCGGGACTGAAAAACTGTTTTTT. It is translated as CASSFSFGTEKLFF. The rearrangement uses TRBV5-1 and TRBJ1-4; D is perhaps TRBD1 (5 bases). CDR1 and CDR2 (germline): SGHRS, YFSETQ. The germline V and J ends were trimmed by 2 bases and 7 bases, with 12 bases remaining between them. The CDR3 sequence is 14 residues long.

V gene TRBV15 combines with J gene TRBJ1-5; weak D call: TRBD1 (6 bases). Germline V gene lookup returns CDR1 LNHNV and CDR2 YYDKDF (reference sequence). V was cut by 5 bases and J by 1 base, with 18 bases left in between. This CDR3 contains 17 residues. For the CDR3, the DNA is TGTGCCACCAGCGCGCATCTTACAGGGATGAGCAATCAGCCCCAGCATTTT. It specifies CATSAHLTGMSNQPQHF.

V usage is TRBV5-1 and J usage is TRBJ2-5; tentatively, D is TRBD2 (7 bases). Germline V gene data show CDR1 as SGHRS and CDR2 as YFSETQ. V was shortened by 0 bases and J by 3 bases, with 9 bases between the two germline ends. This CDR3 region has 14 residues. The CDR3 spells CASSLGGGEETQYF. Here the CDR3 DNA reads TGCGCCAGCAGCTTGGGAGGGGGGGAAGAGACCCAGTACTTC.

The rearrangement uses TRBV5-1 and TRBJ1-2, with no clear D. The CDR3 loop spans 13 amino acids. CDR1 SGHRS and CDR2 YFSETQ come from the germline V gene. The V gene lost 4 bases and the J gene lost 4 bases, with 11 bases spanning the gap. For the CDR3, the DNA is TGCGCCAGCAGCCCCACTACAGCCTATGGCTACACCTTC. Protein: CASSPTTAYGYTF.

The V call is TRBV5-1, the J call TRBJ2-6, with D unresolved. The CDR3 is 17 amino acids. CDR1 and CDR2 from the germline V gene are SGHRS and YFSETQ. With 4 bases removed from V and 3 bases from J, the gap between germline ends came to 17 bases. The DNA for the CDR3 is TGCGCCAGCAGCGGTTTAAGTCTAGTCGGTGGGGCCAACGTCCTGACTTTC. Protein product: CASSGLSLVGGANVLTF.

J is TRBJ2-3 and V is TRBV3-1 (or the pseudogene TRBV3-2); D unclear. Trimming removed 0 bases from V and 1 base from J, with 8 bases in between. The germline V gene encodes CDR1 LGHDT and CDR2 YNNKEL (reference sequence). The CDR3 contains 15 residues. CDR3 region: CASSQERSRTDTQYF. The CDR3 DNA reads TGTGCCAGCAGCCAAGAAAGGAGCCGCACAGATACGCAGTATTTT.

The chain joins TRBV5-6 to TRBJ1-2; D gene uncertain. This CDR3 region has 14 residues. Germline assignment: CDR1 SGHDT and CDR2 YYEEEE. The V gene lost 1 base and the J gene lost 0 bases, with 7 bases spanning the gap. Here the CDR3 DNA reads TGTGCCAGCAGCTTGTACGGGACTAACTATGGCTACACCTTC. It encodes CASSLYGTNYGYTF.

The chain uses TRBV4-3 and TRBJ2-1; no firm D call. V shed 4 bases and J shed 4 bases, with 20 bases lying between them. Germline CDR1 and CDR2: LGHNA and YSLEER. The CDR3 runs to 17 residues. CDR3 sequence reads: CASSRAHDRALYNEQFF. The DNA for the CDR3 is TGCGCCAGCAGCCGCGCCCATGACCGGGCCCTATACAATGAGCAGTTCTTC.

The gene calls are TRBV6-5 and TRBJ1-3; D unresolved. This CDR3 is 15 amino acids long. The germline CDR1 and CDR2 sequences are MNHEY and SVGAGI. V lost 7 bases, J lost 4 bases, and 17 bases lay in between. The CDR3 spells CASTALPDGGNTIYF. CDR3 DNA sequence: TGTGCCAGCACCGCGCTTCCAGACGGAGGAAACACCATATATTTT.

This clone was recorded once. J is TRBJ2-2 and V is TRBV7-8; 12 bases fit TRBD2. The V segment lost 5 bases and the J segment 7 bases; nucleotides outside the gene matches: 14. The CDR3 is 18 amino acids. Germline assignment: CDR1 SGHVS and CDR2 FQNEAQ. The CDR3 coding sequence is TGTGCCAGCAGCATAAGAGGGCTAGCGGGGGGGCCGAACGGGGAGCTGTTTTTT. Translated, it gives CASSIRGLAGGPNGELFF.

This clone is a singleton in its sample. The chain recombines TRBV19 with TRBJ2-3; unclear D gene. Trimming removed 5 bases at V and 6 bases at J, with 9 bases between. Germline-derived CDR1 and CDR2 are LNHDA and SQIVND (reference sequence). The CDR3 length is 12 residues. CDR3 loop: CASSSPRDTQYF. The CDR3 DNA reads TGTGCCAGTAGTTCCCCTCGGGATACGCAGTATTTT. The full variable domain, with the rest looked up from reference TRBV19 and TRBJ2-3, is DGGITQSPKYLFRKEGQNVTLSCEQNLNHDAMYWYRQDPGQGLRLIYYSQIVNDFQKGDIAEGYSVSREKKESFPLTVTSAQKNPTAFYLCASSSPRDTQYFGPGTRLTVL.

This clone was recorded a few times. J is TRBJ1-6 and V is TRBV6-6; D is unresolved. Germline V gives CDR1 MNHNY, CDR2 SVGAGI (reference sequence). The germline V and J ends were trimmed by 7 bases and 11 bases, with 3 bases remaining between them. The CDR3 runs 9 residues. The CDR3 DNA reads TGTGCCAGCATGCCACCCCTCCACTTT. Residues: CASMPPLHF.

The gene calls are TRBV6-2 or TRBV6-3 and TRBJ2-3, with TRBD2 identical over 8 bases. Germline V gene sequence: CDR1 MNHEY, CDR2 SVGEGT. The CDR3 covers 16 residues. The J segment lost 0 bases and the V segment lost 5 bases, leaving 7 bases of the junction unmatched. In nucleotides, the CDR3 is TGTGCCAGCAGTCATAGACTAGCGACTAGCACAGATACGCAGTATTTT. The encoded protein is CASSHRLATSTDTQYF.